The clone carrying this T cell receptor (beta chain) showed up just a few times. Its antigen remains unknown. It was cDNA, reverse transcribed from extracted RNA, that served as the sequencing template. TCRdb keeps only in-frame clones here, not all; method: immunoSEQ multiplex PCR. Of about 160,000 clones listed, over 45% were seen once; the top ten hold approximately 6.6%. CDR1 and CDR2 (germline): SEHNR, FQNEAQ (reference sequence). CDR3 size: 14 residues. V lost 4 bases, J lost 6 bases, and 13 bases lay in between. This record comes from a study of CD8+ T cells in alopecia areata. Study findings and constraints: Lesional scalp, notably in alopecia totalis/universalis, had clonality above that of normal scalp.

The chain has TRBV7-9 and TRBJ2-1; D could derive from TRBD1 or TRBD2 (5 bases each). Material for sequencing was CD4+ T cells sorted from blood. The receptor was derived from a human donor with alopecia areata. The DNA for the CDR3 is TGTGCCAGCAGCTCCGGGACGGGGCCCAATGAGCAGTTCTTC. As protein: CASSSGTGPNEQFF.